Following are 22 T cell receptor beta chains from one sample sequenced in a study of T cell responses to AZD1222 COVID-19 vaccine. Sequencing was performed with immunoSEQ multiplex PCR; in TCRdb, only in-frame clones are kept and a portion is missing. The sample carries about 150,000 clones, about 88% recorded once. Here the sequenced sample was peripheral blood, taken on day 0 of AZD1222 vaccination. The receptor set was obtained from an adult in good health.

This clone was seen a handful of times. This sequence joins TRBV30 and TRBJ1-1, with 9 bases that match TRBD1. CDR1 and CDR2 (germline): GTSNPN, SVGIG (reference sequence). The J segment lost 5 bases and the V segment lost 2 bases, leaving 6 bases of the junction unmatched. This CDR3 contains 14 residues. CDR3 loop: CAWSLGQGMTEAFF. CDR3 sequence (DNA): TGTGCCTGGAGTCTAGGACAGGGGATGACTGAAGCTTTCTTT.

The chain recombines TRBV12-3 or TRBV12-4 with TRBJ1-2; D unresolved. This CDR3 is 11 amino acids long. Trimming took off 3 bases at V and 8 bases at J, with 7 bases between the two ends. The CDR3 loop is CASSFGVGYTF. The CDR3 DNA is TGTGCCAGCAGTTTTGGTGTCGGCTACACCTTC.

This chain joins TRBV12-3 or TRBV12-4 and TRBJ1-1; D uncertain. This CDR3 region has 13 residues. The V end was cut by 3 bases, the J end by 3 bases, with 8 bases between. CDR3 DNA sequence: TGTGCCAGCAGTTTCGGTAGGGACACTGAAGCTTTCTTT. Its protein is CASSFGRDTEAFF.

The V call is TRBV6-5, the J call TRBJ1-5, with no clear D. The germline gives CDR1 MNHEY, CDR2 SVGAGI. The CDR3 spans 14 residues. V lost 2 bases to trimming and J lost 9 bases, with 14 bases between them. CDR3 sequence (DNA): TGTGCCAGCAGTTACGACACTTCTGGTCGGCCCCAGCATTTT. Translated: CASSYDTSGRPQHF.

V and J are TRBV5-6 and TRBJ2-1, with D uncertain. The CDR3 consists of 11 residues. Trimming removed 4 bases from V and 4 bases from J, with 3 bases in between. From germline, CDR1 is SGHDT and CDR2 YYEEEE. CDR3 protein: CASSQYNEQFF. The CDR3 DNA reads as TGTGCCAGCAGCCAGTACAATGAGCAGTTCTTC.

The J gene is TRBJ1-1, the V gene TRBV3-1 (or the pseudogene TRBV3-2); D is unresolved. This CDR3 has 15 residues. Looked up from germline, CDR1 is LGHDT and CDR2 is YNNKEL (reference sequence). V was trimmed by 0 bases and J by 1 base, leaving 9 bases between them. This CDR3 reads CASSQDFGRNTEAFF. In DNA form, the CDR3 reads TGTGCCAGCAGCCAAGATTTTGGGCGGAACACTGAAGCTTTCTTT.

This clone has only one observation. CDR3 bases: TGTGCCAGTACGGCGCAGGGACAGGGTTCCTTGAATACGCAGTATTTT. As protein: CASTAQGQGSLNTQYF. V usage is TRBV19 and J usage is TRBJ2-3, with 9 bases identical to TRBD1. V dropped 7 bases and J dropped 7; count of bases not matched to a gene: 15. CDR3 length: 16 residues. Germline V gene sequence: CDR1 LNHDA, CDR2 SQIVND (reference sequence).

CDR3 residues: CASSSTGGGPGNTIYF. CDR3 nucleotides: TGTGCCAGCAGCTCAACAGGAGGGGGGCCTGGAAACACCATATATTTT. The chain is built from TRBV7-9 and TRBJ1-3; the D gene is possibly TRBD1 (6 bases). V was cut by 4 bases and J by 2 bases, with 15 bases left in between. Germline V lookup: CDR1 SEHNR, CDR2 FQNEAQ (reference sequence). The CDR3 totals 16 residues.

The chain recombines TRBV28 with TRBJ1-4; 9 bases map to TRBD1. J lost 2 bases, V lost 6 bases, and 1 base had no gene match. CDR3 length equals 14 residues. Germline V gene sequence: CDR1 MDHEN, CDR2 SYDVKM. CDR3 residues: CASSTGGTNEKLFF. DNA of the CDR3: TGTGCCAGCAGCACAGGGGGCACTAATGAAAAACTGTTTTTT.

CDR3 protein: CASSMDAGATEAFF. The CDR3, as DNA: TGTGCCAGCAGCATGGACGCTGGTGCCACTGAAGCTTTCTTT. The chain couples TRBV11-3 to TRBJ1-1; D is unresolved. Germline CDR1 is SGHNT and CDR2 is YENEEA. This CDR3 contains 14 residues. V lost 5 bases and J lost 4, with 14 bases in between.

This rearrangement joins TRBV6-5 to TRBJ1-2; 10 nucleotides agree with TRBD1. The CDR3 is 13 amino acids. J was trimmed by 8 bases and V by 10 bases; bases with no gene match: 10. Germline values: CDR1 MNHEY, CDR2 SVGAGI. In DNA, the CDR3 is TGTGCCACCGCGCGACAGGGGGCAGAAGGCTACACCTTC. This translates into CATARQGAEGYTF.

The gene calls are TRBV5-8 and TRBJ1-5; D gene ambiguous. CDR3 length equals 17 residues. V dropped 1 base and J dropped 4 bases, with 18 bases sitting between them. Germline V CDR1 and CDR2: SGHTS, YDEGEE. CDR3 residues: CASSLYTRAKGNQPQHF. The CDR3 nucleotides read TGTGCCAGCAGCTTGTATACCCGGGCAAAAGGGAATCAGCCCCAGCATTTT. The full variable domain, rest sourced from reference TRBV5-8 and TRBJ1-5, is EAGVTQSPTHLIKTRGQQATLRCSPISGHTSVYWYQQALGLGLQFLLWYDEGEERNRGNFPPRFSGRQFPNYSSELNVNALELEDSALYLCASSLYTRAKGNQPQHFGDGTRLSIL.

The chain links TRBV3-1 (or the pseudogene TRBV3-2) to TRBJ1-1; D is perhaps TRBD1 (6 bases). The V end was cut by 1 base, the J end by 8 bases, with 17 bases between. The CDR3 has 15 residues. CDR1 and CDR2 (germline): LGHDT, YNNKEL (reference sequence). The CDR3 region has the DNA TGTGCCAGCAGCCAAGGTCAATCAGAGGGGGGCGAAGCTTTCTTT. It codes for CASSQGQSEGGEAFF.

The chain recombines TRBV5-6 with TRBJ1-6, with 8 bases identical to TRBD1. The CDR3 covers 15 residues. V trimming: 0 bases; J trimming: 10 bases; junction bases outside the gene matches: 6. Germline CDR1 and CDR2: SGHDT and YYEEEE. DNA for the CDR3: TGTGCCAGCAGCTTGGTTCAGGGGGCCTCGTCACCCCTCCACTTT. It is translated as CASSLVQGASSPLHF.

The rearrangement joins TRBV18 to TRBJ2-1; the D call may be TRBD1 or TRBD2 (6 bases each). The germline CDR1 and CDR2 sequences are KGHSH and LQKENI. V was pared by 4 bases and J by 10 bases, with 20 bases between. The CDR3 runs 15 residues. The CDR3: CASSLGGLAESEQFF. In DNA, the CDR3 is TGTGCCAGCTCACTTGGGGGGCTGGCGGAATCGGAGCAGTTCTTC.

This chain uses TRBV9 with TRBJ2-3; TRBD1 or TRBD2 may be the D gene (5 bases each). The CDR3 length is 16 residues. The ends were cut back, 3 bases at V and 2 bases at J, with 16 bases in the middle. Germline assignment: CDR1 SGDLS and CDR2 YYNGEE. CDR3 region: CASSEVPGLDTDTQYF. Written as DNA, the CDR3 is TGTGCCAGCAGCGAGGTCCCGGGGCTCGACACAGATACGCAGTATTTT.

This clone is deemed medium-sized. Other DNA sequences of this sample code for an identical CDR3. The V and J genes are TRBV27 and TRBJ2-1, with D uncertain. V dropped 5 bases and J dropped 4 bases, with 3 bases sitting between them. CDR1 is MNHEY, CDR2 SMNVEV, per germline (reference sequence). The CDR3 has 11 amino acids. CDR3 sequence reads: CASSLYNEQFF. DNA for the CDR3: TGTGCCAGCAGTCTTTACAATGAGCAGTTCTTC.

In nucleotides, the CDR3 is TGCGCCAGCAGGGGACTGACAGGAGCGAGCACAGATACGCAGTATTTT. Encoded protein: CASRGLTGASTDTQYF. The chain has TRBV4-1 and TRBJ2-3; D might be TRBD1 or TRBD2, each matching 6 bases. This CDR3 is 16 amino acids long. V was cut by 6 bases and J by 0 bases, with 16 bases left in between. Germline CDR1 and CDR2: MGHRA and YSYEKL.

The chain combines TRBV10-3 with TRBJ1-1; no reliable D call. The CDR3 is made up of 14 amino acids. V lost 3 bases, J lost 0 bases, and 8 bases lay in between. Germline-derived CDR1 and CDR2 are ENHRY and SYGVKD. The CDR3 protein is CAISDGVMNTEAFF. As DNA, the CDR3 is TGTGCCATCAGTGATGGGGTCATGAACACTGAAGCTTTCTTT.

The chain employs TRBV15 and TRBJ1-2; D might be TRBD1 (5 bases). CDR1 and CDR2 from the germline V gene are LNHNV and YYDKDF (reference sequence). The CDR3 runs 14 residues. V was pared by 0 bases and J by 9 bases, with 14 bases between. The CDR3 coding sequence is TGTGCCACCAGCAGAGAAAGGACACGGCCGAGCTACACCTTC. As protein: CATSRERTRPSYTF.

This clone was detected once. CDR3 sequence (DNA): TGCGCCAGCAGCTTGGGAACGGCCGAGGATGGCTACACCTTC. This translates into CASSLGTAEDGYTF. The rearrangement links TRBV5-1 to TRBJ1-2; D gene uncertain. The germline gives CDR1 SGHRS, CDR2 YFSETQ. V was pared by 0 bases and J by 6 bases, with 12 bases between. The CDR3 runs to 14 residues.

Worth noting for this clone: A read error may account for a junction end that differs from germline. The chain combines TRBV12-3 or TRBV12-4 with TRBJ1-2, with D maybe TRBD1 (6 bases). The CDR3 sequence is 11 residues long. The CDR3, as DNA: TGTGCCAGCAGTCCGAGGACAGTGGGGACATTC. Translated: CASSPRTVGTF.